A selection of T cell receptor beta chains follows, all from one sample in a study of T cell responses to AZD1222 COVID-19 vaccine. This table comes from immunoSEQ multiplex PCR, and its TCRdb copy is limited to in-frame clones, with some not included. This table has approximately 99,000 clones, nearly 90% appearing once. Source: peripheral blood, taken on day 0 of AZD1222 vaccination. The receptors were sampled from an adult in good health. CDR3s leave out the opening cysteine and the closing phenylalanine or tryptophan.

v_call	j_call	cdr3_length	cdr3_aa
TRBV12-3/TRBV12-4	TRBJ1-2	10	ASGDRDYGYT
TRBV7-6	TRBJ1-1	13	ASSLLSSGNTEAF
TRBV6-2/TRBV6-3	TRBJ2-3	13	ASSYIGQILDTQY
TRBV9	TRBJ2-1	15	ASSVVSLAVNYNEQF
TRBV28	TRBJ1-5	13	ASSGGTGEIQPQH
TRBV5-1	TRBJ2-5	13	ASSLNGLAGETQY
TRBV2	TRBJ2-5	11	ASSARNQETQY
TRBV20-1	TRBJ2-3	15	SASVDLLDTSTDTQY
TRBV27	TRBJ2-2	11	ASSLSGPGELF
TRBV2	TRBJ1-2	12	ASSRQGAFYGYT
TRBV5-4	TRBJ1-6	15	ASSSMESGSYNSPLH
TRBV4-2	TRBJ2-4	16	ASSQYSGGALAKNIQY
TRBV24-1	TRBJ2-3	13	ATSDRDRGLNTQY
TRBV11-2	TRBJ1-5	11	ASSLALNQPQH
TRBV27	TRBJ2-1	13	ASSSGSSSYNEQF
TRBV7-2	TRBJ1-6	14	ASSLRALLDNSPLH
TRBV4-2	TRBJ1-4	13	ASSQDPDSNEKLF
TRBV6-2/TRBV6-3	TRBJ2-5	12	ASSYGLARETQY
TRBV5-1	TRBJ1-1	12	ASTNPARASEAF
TRBV18	TRBJ1-1	11	ASSRQRDTEAF
TRBV4-2	TRBJ2-2	15	ASSPAAAGGNTGELF
TRBV29-1	TRBJ1-1	10	SVDGVGTEAF
TRBV10-3	TRBJ2-4	14	AISAEGTRAKNIQY
TRBV27	TRBJ1-4	13	ASSLGGAGYEKLF
TRBV10-3	TRBJ1-3	11	AISEFGLNTIY
TRBV12-3/TRBV12-4	TRBJ1-2	11	ASTVGQGAGYT
TRBV6-5	TRBJ1-2	13	ASTPGGVAFYGYT
TRBV9	TRBJ1-1	13	ASSVNTGLNTEAF
TRBV4-3	TRBJ1-1	13	ASSSLQGGGTEAF
TRBV4-1	TRBJ2-7	10	ASSQGSDEQY
TRBV4-3	TRBJ2-3	14	ASSQSVGGRIDTQY
TRBV6-1	TRBJ2-2	12	ASSEGLGTGELF
TRBV5-6	TRBJ2-7	11	ASSFDSNYEQY
TRBV19	TRBJ2-1	11	ASSIGGVGEQF
TRBV4-3	TRBJ2-3	14	ASSQGTGLAGDTQY
TRBV4-2	TRBJ1-4	13	ASSQTGTTNEKLF
TRBV19	TRBJ1-6	11	ASSIQPNSPLH
TRBV4-2	TRBJ2-1	13	ASSQEAGDGNEQF
TRBV5-4	TRBJ1-2	13	ASSASGGEAYGYT
TRBV10-2	TRBJ1-1	11	ASSEPGTTEAF
TRBV6-5	TRBJ2-3	12	ASSYSRTSGSEY
TRBV25-1	TRBJ1-2	9	ASTGLYGYT
TRBV6-5	TRBJ2-5	11	ASTPGVGETQY
TRBV6-6	TRBJ1-1	11	ASSDRGNTEAF
TRBV30	TRBJ1-1	11	AWKTGLNTEAF